This TCR beta chain appears in the sequencing data of a study of T cell responses to AZD1222 COVID-19 vaccine. For this clone: The antigen is not known.

Second doses that came at about 4 or about 12 weeks were put together. Sequenced by immunoSEQ multiplex PCR; TCRdb stores in-frame clones only, minus some. The table has fewer than 110,000 clones, 80% to 95% seen once. The ends lost 4 bases at V and 6 bases at J; junction bases unmatched: 4. This CDR3 spans 14 amino acids. Per the germline V gene, CDR1 is SEHNR and CDR2 is FQNEAQ (reference sequence). Regarding the study as a whole: Clonal diversity was possibly underestimated; the donors were predominantly white British and more often female. The breadth and depth of Spike-specific TCRs increased once two AZD1222 doses had been given. Baseline seropositivity occurred in only a handful of AZD1222 recipients.

This chain uses TRBV7-9 with TRBJ2-2, with 8 bases aligning to TRBD2. Sequences were derived from peripheral blood, sampled 28 days after the second AZD1222 dose. The sequence derives from an adult who received the AZD1222 COVID-19 vaccine. The CDR3 sequence is CASSSREGPGELFF. The DNA for the CDR3 is TGTGCCAGCAGCTCCCGGGAGGGCCCCGGGGAGCTGTTTTTT. Based on the CDR3 plus reference TRBV7-9 and TRBJ2-2, the full variable domain is DTGVSQNPRHKITKRGQNVTFRCDPISEHNRLYWYRQTLGQGPEFLTYFQNEAQLEKSRLLSDRFSAERPKGSFSTLEIQRTEQGDSAMYLCASSSREGPGELFFGEGSRLTVL.